The clone carrying this T cell receptor beta chain was detected once. CDR3 length: 13 amino acids. The germline CDR1 and CDR2 sequences are SGHVS and FNYEAQ. Terminally differentiated effector memory CD45RA+ cells were excluded from the naive CD8 cells, which were CD45RO-negative and positively selected for CCR7. The sample originates from a study of shared clonotypes between healthy human individuals. Here immunoSEQ multiplex PCR was the method, and the copy in TCRdb shows in-frame clones only, minus some. The table includes roughly 570,000 clones, 98% detected once. The sequenced sample was naive CD8+ T cells sorted from blood. The receptor was isolated from a man aged 30-40 years in good health. The chain links TRBV7-6 to TRBJ2-5; D perhaps matches TRBD2 (5 bases). The better agreement between TRBJ2-7 and the DNA end casts doubt on the J call. As DNA, the CDR3 is TGTGCCAGCAGCTTAGGAGGAGGTGTCGAGCAGTACTTC. The encoded protein is CASSLGGGVEQYF.